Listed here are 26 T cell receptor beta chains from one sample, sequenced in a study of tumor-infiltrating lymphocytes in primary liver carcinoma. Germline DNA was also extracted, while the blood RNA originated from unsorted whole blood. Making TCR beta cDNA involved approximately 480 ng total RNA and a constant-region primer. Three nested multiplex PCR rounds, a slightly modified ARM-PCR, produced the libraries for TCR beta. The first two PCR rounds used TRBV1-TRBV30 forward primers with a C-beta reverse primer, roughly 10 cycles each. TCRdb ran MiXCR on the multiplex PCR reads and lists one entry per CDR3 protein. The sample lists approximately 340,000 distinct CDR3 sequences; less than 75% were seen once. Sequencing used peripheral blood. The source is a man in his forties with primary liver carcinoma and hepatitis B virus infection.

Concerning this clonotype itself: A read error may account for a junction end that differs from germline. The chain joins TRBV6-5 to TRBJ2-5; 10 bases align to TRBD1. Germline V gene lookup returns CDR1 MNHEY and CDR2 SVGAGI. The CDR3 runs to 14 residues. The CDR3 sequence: CASRYGDRGKTKYF. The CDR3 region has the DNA TGTGCCAGCAGATATGGGGACAGGGGCAAGACCAAGTACTTC.

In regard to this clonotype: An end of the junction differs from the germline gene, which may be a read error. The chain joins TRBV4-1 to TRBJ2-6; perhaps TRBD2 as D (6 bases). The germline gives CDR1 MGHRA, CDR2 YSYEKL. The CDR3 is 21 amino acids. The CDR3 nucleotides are TGTGCCAGCAGAGTGTACGCGGGAAGGTCCCGAATGGATAGGAGGGCCAACGTCCTGACTTTC. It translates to CASRVYAGRSRMDRRANVLTF.

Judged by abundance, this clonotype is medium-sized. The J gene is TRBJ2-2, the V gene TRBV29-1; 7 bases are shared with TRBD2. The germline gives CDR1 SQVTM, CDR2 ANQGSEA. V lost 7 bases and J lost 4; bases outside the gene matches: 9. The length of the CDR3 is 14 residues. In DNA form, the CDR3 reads TGCAGCGCCGAAGAGGGAGGGTTCACCGGGGAGCTGTTTTTT. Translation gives CSAEEGGFTGELFF.

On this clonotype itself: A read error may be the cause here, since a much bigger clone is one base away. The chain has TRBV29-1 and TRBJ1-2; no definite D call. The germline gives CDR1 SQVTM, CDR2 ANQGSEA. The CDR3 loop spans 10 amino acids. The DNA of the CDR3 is TGCAGCATTGAAAACAATGGCTACACCTTC. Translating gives CSIENNGYTF.

For the CDR3, the DNA is TGTGCCAGCAGCTTGGTGGGCGGGACATCGGTGTACGAGCAGTACTTC. It encodes CASSLVGGTSVYEQYF. The chain links TRBV5-5 to TRBJ2-7; tentatively, D is TRBD1 or TRBD2 (6 bases each). Trimming shortened V by 0 bases and J by 4 bases, and 17 bases separated the two germline ends. The CDR3 has 16 residues. The germline CDR1 and CDR2 sequences are SGHKS and YYEKEE (reference sequence). Filled out from reference TRBV5-5 and TRBJ2-7, the complete variable domain reads DAGVTQSPTHLIKTRGQQVTLRCSPISGHKSVSWYQQVLGQGPQFIFQYYEKEERGRGNFPDRFSARQFPNYSSELNVNALLLGDSALYLCASSLVGGTSVYEQYFGPGTRLTVT.

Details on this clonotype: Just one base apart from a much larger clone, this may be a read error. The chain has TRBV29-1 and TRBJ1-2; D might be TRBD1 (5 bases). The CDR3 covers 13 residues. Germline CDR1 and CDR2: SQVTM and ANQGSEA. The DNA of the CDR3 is TGCAACGGGGGGACTGTCCAGGAGAGAGGCTACACCTTC. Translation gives CNGGTVQERGYTF.

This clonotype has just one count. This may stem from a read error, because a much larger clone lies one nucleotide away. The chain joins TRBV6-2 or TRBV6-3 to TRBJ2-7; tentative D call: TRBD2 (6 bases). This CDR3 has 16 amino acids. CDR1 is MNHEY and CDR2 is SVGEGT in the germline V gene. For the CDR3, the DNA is TGTGCCAACAGTTACCTAGGGAGGCCGCAGGACAACGAGCAGTACTTC. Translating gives CANSYLGRPQDNEQYF.

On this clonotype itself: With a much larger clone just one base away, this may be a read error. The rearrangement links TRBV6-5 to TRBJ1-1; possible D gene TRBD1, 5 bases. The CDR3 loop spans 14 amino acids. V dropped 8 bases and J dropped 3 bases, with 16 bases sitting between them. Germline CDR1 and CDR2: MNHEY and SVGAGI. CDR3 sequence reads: CASGLGGYDTEAFF. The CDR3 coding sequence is TGTGCCAGCGGTCTCGGGGGTTACGACACTGAAGCTTTCTTT.

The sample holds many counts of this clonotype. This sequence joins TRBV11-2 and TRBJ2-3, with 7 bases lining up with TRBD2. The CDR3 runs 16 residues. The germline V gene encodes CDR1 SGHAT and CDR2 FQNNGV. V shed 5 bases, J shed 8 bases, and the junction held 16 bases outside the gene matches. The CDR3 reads CASSPHTASREVTQYF. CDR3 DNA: TGTGCCAGCAGCCCCCATACAGCATCACGGGAGGTTACGCAGTATTTT.

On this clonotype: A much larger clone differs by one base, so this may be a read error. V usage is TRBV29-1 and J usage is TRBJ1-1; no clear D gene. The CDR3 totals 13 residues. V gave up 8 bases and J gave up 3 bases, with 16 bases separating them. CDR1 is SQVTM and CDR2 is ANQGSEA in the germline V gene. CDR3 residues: CSPARQSDTEAFF. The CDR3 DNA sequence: TGCAGCCCCGCGCGGCAGTCGGACACTGAAGCTTTCTTT.

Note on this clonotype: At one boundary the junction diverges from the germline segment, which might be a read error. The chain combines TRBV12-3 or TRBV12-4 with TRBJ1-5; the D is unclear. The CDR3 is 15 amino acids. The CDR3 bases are TGTACCAGTATGAAGGAGAGACATAGCAATCAGCCCCAGCGTTTT. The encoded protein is CTSMKERHSNQPQRF.

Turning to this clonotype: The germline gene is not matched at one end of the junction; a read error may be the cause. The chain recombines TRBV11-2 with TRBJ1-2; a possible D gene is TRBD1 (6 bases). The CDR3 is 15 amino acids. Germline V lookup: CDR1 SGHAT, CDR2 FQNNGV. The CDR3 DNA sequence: TGTGCAAGCAGCCCCCGACAGGCACCCGACTATGGCTACACCTTC. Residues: CASSPRQAPDYGYTF.

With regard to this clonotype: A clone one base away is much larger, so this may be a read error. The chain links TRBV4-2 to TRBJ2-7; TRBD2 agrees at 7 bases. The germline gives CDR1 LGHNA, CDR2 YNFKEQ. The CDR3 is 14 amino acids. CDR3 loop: CDSSQSGTSYEQYF. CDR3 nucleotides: TGTGACAGCAGCCAGAGCGGGACCTCCTACGAGCAGTACTTC.

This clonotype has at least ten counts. This chain's CDR3 is CASGANTGELFF. CDR3 coding DNA: TGCGCCAGCGGCGCGAACACCGGGGAGCTGTTTTTT. The chain joins TRBV5-1 to TRBJ2-2; D call uncertain. The CDR3 is 12 amino acids. Germline V gene data show CDR1 as SGHRS and CDR2 as YFSETQ. The V end lost 7 bases, the J end lost 0 bases, and 4 bases lay between the germline ends.

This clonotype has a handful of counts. In DNA, the CDR3 is TGTGCCAGCAGTTACGGCGGGAGTTTTGAAGAGCAGTACTTC. It specifies CASSYGGSFEEQYF. The J gene is TRBJ2-7, the V gene TRBV6-5; 7 nucleotides agree with TRBD2. CDR3 length: 14 amino acids. Trimming cost V 2 bases and J 7 bases; bases outside gene matches: 8. The germline gives CDR1 MNHEY, CDR2 SVGAGI.

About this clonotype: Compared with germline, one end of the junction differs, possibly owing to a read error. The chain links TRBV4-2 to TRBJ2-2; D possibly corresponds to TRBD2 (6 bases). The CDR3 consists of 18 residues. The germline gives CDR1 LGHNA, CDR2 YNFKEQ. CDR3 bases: TGTGCCAGCAGCCAAGATTGGCAGCGGGTAGCGAACACCGGGGAGATGTTTTTT. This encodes CASSQDWQRVANTGEMFF.

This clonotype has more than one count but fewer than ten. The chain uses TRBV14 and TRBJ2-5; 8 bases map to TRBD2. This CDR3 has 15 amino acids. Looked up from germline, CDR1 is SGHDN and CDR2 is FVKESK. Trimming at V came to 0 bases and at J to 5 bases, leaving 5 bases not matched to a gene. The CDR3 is CASSQETREEETQYF. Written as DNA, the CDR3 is TGTGCCAGCAGCCAAGAGACGCGGGAGGAGGAGACCCAGTACTTC.

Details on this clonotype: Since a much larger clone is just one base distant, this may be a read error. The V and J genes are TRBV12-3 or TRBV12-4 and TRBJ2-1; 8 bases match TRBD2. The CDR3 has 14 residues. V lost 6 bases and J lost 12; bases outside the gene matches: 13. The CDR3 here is CASSTASGGLGQFF. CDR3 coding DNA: TGTGCCAGCAGCACGGCGTCGGGAGGGCTGGGGCAGTTCTTC.

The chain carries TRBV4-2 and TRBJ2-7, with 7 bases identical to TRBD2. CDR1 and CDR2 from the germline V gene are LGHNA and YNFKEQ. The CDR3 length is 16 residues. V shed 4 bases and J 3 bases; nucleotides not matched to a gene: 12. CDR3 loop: CASSPRLAGAFYEQYF. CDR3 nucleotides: TGTGCCAGCAGCCCGAGACTGGCGGGAGCTTTCTACGAGCAGTACTTC.

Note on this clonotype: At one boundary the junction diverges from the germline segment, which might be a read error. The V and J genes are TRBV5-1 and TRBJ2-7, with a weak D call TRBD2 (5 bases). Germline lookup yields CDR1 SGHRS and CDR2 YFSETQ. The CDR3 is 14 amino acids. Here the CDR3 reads CDSSPAASSYEQYF. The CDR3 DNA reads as TGCGACAGCAGCCCAGCGGCTAGCTCCTATGAGCAGTACTTC.

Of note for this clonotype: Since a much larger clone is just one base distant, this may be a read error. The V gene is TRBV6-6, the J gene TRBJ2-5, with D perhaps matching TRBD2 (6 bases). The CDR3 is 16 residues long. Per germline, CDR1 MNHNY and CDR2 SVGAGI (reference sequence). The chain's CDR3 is CASSYSTGSNQETQCF. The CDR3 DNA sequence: TGTGCCAGCAGTTACTCAACCGGGAGTAACCAAGAGACCCAGTGCTTC.

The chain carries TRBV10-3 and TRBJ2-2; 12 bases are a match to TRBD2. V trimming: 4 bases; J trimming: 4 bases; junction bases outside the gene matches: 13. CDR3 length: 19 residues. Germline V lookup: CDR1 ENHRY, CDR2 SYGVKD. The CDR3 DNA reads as TGTGCCATCAGTGCGCGATCTAGCGGGAGGGCCGGGGGCACCGGGGAGCTGTTTTTT. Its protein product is CAISARSSGRAGGTGELFF.

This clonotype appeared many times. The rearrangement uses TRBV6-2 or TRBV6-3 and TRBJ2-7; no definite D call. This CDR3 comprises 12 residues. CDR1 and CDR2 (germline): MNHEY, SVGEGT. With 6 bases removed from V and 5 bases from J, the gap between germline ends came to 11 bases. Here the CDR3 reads CASSRSRNEQYF. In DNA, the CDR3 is TGTGCCAGCAGCCGGTCCCGCAACGAGCAGTACTTC.

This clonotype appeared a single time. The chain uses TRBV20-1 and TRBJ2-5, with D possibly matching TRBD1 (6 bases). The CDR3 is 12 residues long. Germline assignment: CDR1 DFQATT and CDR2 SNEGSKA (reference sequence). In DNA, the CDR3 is TGCAGCCCAAGAGGCAGGGGAGAGACCCAGTACTTC. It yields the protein CSPRGRGETQYF.

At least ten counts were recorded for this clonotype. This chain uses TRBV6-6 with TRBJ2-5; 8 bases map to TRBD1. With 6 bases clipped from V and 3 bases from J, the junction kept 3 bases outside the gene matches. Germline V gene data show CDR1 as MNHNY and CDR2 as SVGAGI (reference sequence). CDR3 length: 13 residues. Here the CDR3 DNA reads TGTGCCAGCAGCCAACAGGGGGAAGAGACCCAGTACTTC. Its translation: CASSQQGEETQYF.

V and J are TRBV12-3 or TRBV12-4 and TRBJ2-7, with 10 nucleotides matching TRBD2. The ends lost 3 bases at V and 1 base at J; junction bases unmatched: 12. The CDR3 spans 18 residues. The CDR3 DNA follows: TGTGCCAGCAGTTTTCGTGCTAGCGGGAGTTATGGTTCCTACGAGCAGTACTTC. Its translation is CASSFRASGSYGSYEQYF.